The 13 T cell receptor beta chains below were found in one sample sequenced in a study of shared clonotypes between healthy human individuals. Produced via immunoSEQ multiplex PCR; TCRdb's table is partial and in-frame only. The table shows 1.4 million to 1.5 million clones, with roughly 96% occurring only once. The source material was naive CD4+ T cells sorted from blood. This sample's subset: CD45RA+ positively selected. The origin of the receptors is a man under 40 in good health.

The genes are TRBV11-2 and TRBJ1-5; D is perhaps TRBD1 (6 bases). Trimming removed 1 base at V and 7 bases at J, with 17 bases between. There are 16 residues in the CDR3. Germline V gene sequence: CDR1 SGHAT, CDR2 FQNNGV. The CDR3 spells CASSLVSGKGVQPQHF. The CDR3 coding sequence is TGTGCCAGCAGCTTAGTGTCAGGGAAGGGGGTCCAGCCCCAGCATTTT. The full variable domain, in which reference TRBV11-2 and TRBJ1-5 provide the parts outside the CDR3, is EAGVAQSPRYKIIEKRQSVAFWCNPISGHATLYWYQQILGQGPKLLIQFQNNGVVDDSQLPKDRFSAERLKGVDSTLKIQPAKLEDSAVYLCASSLVSGKGVQPQHFGDGTRLSIL.

The chain joins TRBV14 to TRBJ2-3; possibly TRBD1 or TRBD2 for D (5 bases each). The germline CDR1 and CDR2 sequences are SGHDN and FVKESK. The CDR3 is made up of 15 amino acids. The V gene lost 4 bases and the J gene lost 4 bases, with 15 bases spanning the gap. This CDR3 is CASSLHLGTSDTQYF. In nucleotides, the CDR3 is TGTGCCAGCAGCCTCCATTTAGGGACGTCAGATACGCAGTATTTT.

The V call is TRBV7-2, the J call TRBJ2-3; D possibly corresponds to TRBD2 (5 bases). Deletions cut 1 base from V and 0 bases from J, with 14 bases between. This CDR3 comprises 17 residues. Germline CDR1 is SGHTA and CDR2 is FQGNSA. In DNA form, the CDR3 reads TGTGCCAGCAGCTTAGGCCCTCGCGGCGGGAGCACAGATACGCAGTATTTT. Encoded protein: CASSLGPRGGSTDTQYF.

As for this clone: This CDR3 is also generated by other DNA sequences in the sample. The J gene is TRBJ2-7, the V gene TRBV30; D gene uncertain. Germline values: CDR1 GTSNPN, CDR2 SVGIG (reference sequence). Trimming took off 0 bases at V and 2 bases at J, with 5 bases between the two ends. CDR3 length: 12 residues. The CDR3 bases are TGTGCCTGGAGTGTACTTGCCTACGAGCAGTACTTC. Translated, it gives CAWSVLAYEQYF.

The gene calls are TRBV7-6 and TRBJ2-7, with TRBD2 matching 9 bases. CDR1 SGHVS and CDR2 FNYEAQ come from the germline V gene. This CDR3 spans 16 amino acids. The V gene end was trimmed by 3 bases and the J gene end by 6 bases; junction bases not matched to a gene: 12. CDR3 sequence reads: CASSFSTVAGVGEQYF. The CDR3 bases are TGTGCCAGCAGCTTTTCCACTGTAGCGGGAGTTGGCGAGCAGTACTTC.

The chain is built from TRBV4-1 and TRBJ1-1; 7 bases fit TRBD1. Trimming took 5 bases from V and 1 from J; bases not matched to a gene: 7. Germline-derived CDR1 and CDR2 are MGHRA and YSYEKL. This CDR3 is 15 amino acids long. CDR3: CASSAGQLTNTEAFF. The CDR3 DNA is TGCGCCAGCAGCGCGGGACAGTTAACGAACACTGAAGCTTTCTTT.

This chain connects TRBV28 to TRBJ2-5; TRBD2 is a possible D gene (7 bases). The germline V gene encodes CDR1 MDHEN and CDR2 SYDVKM. This CDR3 has 13 amino acids. Trimming cost V 7 bases and J 5 bases, with 14 bases left between them. Written as DNA, the CDR3 is TGTGCCAGCAAAACGGGGGGCGGGGAGACCCAGTACTTC. Residues: CASKTGGGETQYF.

The genes are TRBV18 and TRBJ2-7, with D perhaps matching TRBD2 (6 bases). The CDR3 runs 16 residues. Germline-derived CDR1 and CDR2 are KGHSH and LQKENI. Trimming shortened V by 3 bases and J by 3 bases, and 18 bases separated the two germline ends. In nucleotides, the CDR3 is TGTGCCAGCTCACCTGGACTTATGGGACTTAGCTACGAGCAGTACTTC. Translated, it gives CASSPGLMGLSYEQYF.

The chain is built from TRBV15 and TRBJ2-6, with D possibly TRBD1 on 5 matching bases. Germline loops: CDR1 LNHNV, CDR2 YYDKDF (reference sequence). This CDR3 has 18 residues. The V end was cut by 5 bases, the J end by 0 bases, with 17 bases between. Here the CDR3 DNA reads TGTGCCACCAGCGACAGACCCGTCTCTTTCTCTGGGGCCAACGTCCTGACTTTC. This sequence encodes CATSDRPVSFSGANVLTF. The entire variable domain, with the rest obtained from reference TRBV15 and TRBJ2-6, is as follows: DAMVIQNPRYQVTQFGKPVTLSCSQTLNHNVMYWYQQKSSQAPKLLFHYYDKDFNNEADTPDNFQSRRPNTSFCFLDIRSPGLGDTAMYLCATSDRPVSFSGANVLTFGAGSRLTVL.

V and J are TRBV9 and TRBJ1-1; TRBD1 matches at 7 bases. This CDR3 has 15 residues. V was pared by 3 bases and J by 1 base, with 6 bases of the junction left unmatched. In germline, CDR1 is SGDLS, CDR2 YYNGEE. This CDR3 is CASSAADRWNTEAFF. The CDR3 coding sequence is TGTGCCAGCAGCGCCGCGGACAGGTGGAACACTGAAGCTTTCTTT.

The chain carries TRBV18 and TRBJ1-2; D perhaps matches TRBD1 (6 bases). Germline loops: CDR1 KGHSH, CDR2 LQKENI. This CDR3 contains 16 residues. V gave up 1 base and J gave up 4 bases, with 16 bases separating them. CDR3 sequence (DNA): TGTGCCAGCTCACCACAGGCCACCCCAGGGGTCTATGGCTACACCTTC. Its translation is CASSPQATPGVYGYTF.

This clone came up once. V usage is TRBV10-3 and J usage is TRBJ1-2; D is ambiguous. Germline CDR1 is ENHRY and CDR2 is SYGVKD. V was clipped by 0 bases and J by 8 bases, with 10 bases between them. The CDR3 has 13 amino acids. CDR3 in DNA: TGTGCCATCAGTGAGTCGGACCCCGCCGGCTACACCTTC. As protein: CAISESDPAGYTF.

This clone was observed once. This sequence joins TRBV7-3 and TRBJ2-3, with D tentatively TRBD2 (6 bases). Germline V gene lookup returns CDR1 SGHTA and CDR2 FQGTGA. Trimming stripped 1 base from V and 1 base from J, with 21 bases between. The CDR3 consists of 19 residues. The CDR3 DNA reads TGTGCCAGCAGCTTAATCCCTACCGCGTTGACTAGTGGCACAGATACGCAGTATTTT. The encoded protein is CASSLIPTALTSGTDTQYF. The full variable domain, completed using reference TRBV7-3 and TRBJ2-3, is GAGVSQTPSNKVTEKGKYVELRCDPISGHTALYWYRQSLGQGPEFLIYFQGTGAADDSGLPNDRFFAVRPEGSVSTLKIQRTERGDSAVYLCASSLIPTALTSGTDTQYFGPGTRLTVL.